The TCR beta chain described here comes from a study of T cells in Graves' hyperthyroidism and ophthalmopathy (dated by TCRdb to between 2019 and 2020). A note on the overall study: Peripheral blood samples were taken at initial diagnosis, before any treatment was given. The study also compared thyroid tissue and blood T-cell repertoires from roughly 6 Graves' hyperthyroidism patients. The paper describes TCR Vbeta CDR3 sequencing of 120 to 150 peripheral blood samples, made up of about 41 ophthalmopathy patients, around 73 hyperthyroidism patients and around 17 progressor patients. TCR V-J signatures able to tell the groups apart were searched for in a discovery cohort of 100 patients, of whom fewer than 45 had Graves' ophthalmopathy and under 65 had stable Graves' hyperthyroidism. After sampling, hyperthyroidism patients received methimazole starting at 30 mg daily, and ophthalmopathy patients received high-dose intravenous methylprednisolone. For training and testing, the 100 or so patients in the discovery cohort were randomly divided in a 7:3 ratio. An independent validation cohort of under 20 hyperthyroidism patients and 17 patients who later progressed to ophthalmopathy tested prospective prediction of ophthalmopathy. General findings and caveats noted by the study authors: Most expanded thyroid clonotypes (frequency above 0.001) were also detected in blood, a finding suggesting that blood repertoires may reflect thyroid immune responses. Ophthalmopathy was separated from stable hyperthyroidism by a 13 V-J signature model, with 87.88% sensitivity and 81% to 82% specificity obtained in cross-validation and 80%/75% obtained in testing. No statistical method was used to fix the sample size in advance, and group allocation was not hidden from the investigators. During validation, the model predicted progression to ophthalmopathy a median of about 6.3 months ahead of onset, with 60% to 71% sensitivity and 72.22% specificity.

Moderately to severely active disease, a Clinical Activity Score of at least 3, a NOSPECS grade of at least 4, and a duration under 3 months were present in ophthalmopathy patients. The study excluded patients with uncontrolled infections, other autoimmune diseases, pregnancy or lactation. Diagnoses were established on the basis of clinical symptoms, serum thyroxine and TRAb, thyroid ultrasound, and orbital computed tomography. Ficoll-Paque density gradient centrifugation was used to isolate PBMCs from about 9.4 ml of fresh peripheral blood. Total RNA was extracted with Trizol reagent, and quality was checked on an Agilent 2100 Bioanalyzer. The TCR beta CDR3 regions were amplified from the RNA transcripts. A first-round RT-PCR of the TCR CDR3 used the HTBI primer set with the Qiagen OneStep RT-PCR kit. Libraries were constructed in a second round of multiplex PCR, after which size selection and purification were carried out. Paired-end sequencing of the libraries was performed with 100 bp reads on an Illumina HiSeq2000. In the source study's methods: SOAPnuke was used to process the raw data, throwing out any read that contained adapters or uncalled bases, had a mean Phred below 15, or lacked an exact constant-primer or identifier match. COPE v1.2.5 was used to merge the high-quality paired reads, and each unique nucleotide sequence was defined as a clonotype. MiTCR v1.1 was used to align the clonotypes against IMGT TRBV, TRBD and TRBJ reference segments. The analysis was restricted to V-J combinations with a frequency above 0.0001, which together covered just over 98% of the repertoires. A TCS score was defined as the ratio of F50 (clonal expansion) to E x V (chaos), with BLOSUM62-based TCRdist applied between CDR3 peptides within each V-J. Welch's t-statistics and random forest reduced around 550 V-J features to 13, which were used in a naive Bayes classifier (R e1071). Starting from the raw public reads, TCRdb applied fastp trimming at Q25, assembled clones with MiXCR and retained in-frame beta chains. Under each unique CDR3 protein, matching rows form one entry showing the most common genes and DNA. The V and J calls were determined by TCRdb, not by the authors. For this sample the table gives about 640,000 distinct CDR3 sequences, of which around 21% were detected only once. The ten top clones hold 34% of the sample.

Reading from cysteine to phenylalanine, the CDR3 counts 19 amino acids. Just the 57-base CDR3 DNA is kept, in frame starting at base 1. Based on the germline V gene, the CDR1 and CDR2 sequences are SGHAT and FQNNGV. V was cut back by 1 base and J by 7 bases, leaving a gap of 25 bases between them. In regard to this clonotype: Its antigen target is currently unknown. The input lacks base qualities; no much larger clone sits a single base away.

The chain is encoded by TRBV11-2 joined to TRBJ1-4, with the D gene not confidently named. The receptor's source is a young man with Graves' ophthalmopathy. Sample: blood. The CDR3 reads CASSLAGVFFPKGSEKLFF. Read as DNA, the sequence is TGTGCCAGCAGCTTAGCCGGGGTTTTCTTCCCCAAAGGCAGTGAAAAACTGTTTTTT.